What follows are 10 T cell receptor beta chains derived from one specimen sequenced in a study of T cell repertoires in cytomegalovirus infection. TCRdb itself ran the reads through MiXCR, one entry per CDR3 protein. The sample consists of 200,000 to 300,000 distinct CDR3 sequences, around 8.7% of them appearing once. The sequencing sample was made of PBMCs. These receptor sequences come from a human donor in good health (CMV status not recorded). Some clones in this sample may be carry-over from other donors' samples.

This clonotype occurred many times. The chain recombines TRBV28 with TRBJ2-3; D possibly corresponds to TRBD1 (5 bases). V lost 5 bases to trimming and J lost 0 bases, with 12 bases between them. Germline assignment: CDR1 MDHEN and CDR2 SYDVKM. The CDR3 sequence is 15 residues long. The CDR3 loop is CASSQQETSTDTQYF. The CDR3 coding sequence is TGTGCCAGCAGTCAACAGGAGACTAGCACAGATACGCAGTATTTT. The variable domain in full, completed from reference TRBV28 and TRBJ2-3, reads DVKVTQSSRYLVKRTGEKVFLECVQDMDHENMFWYRQDPGLGLRLIYFSYDVKMKEKGDIPEGYSVSREKKERFSLILESASTNQTSMYLCASSQQETSTDTQYFGPGTRLTVL.

The genes are TRBV7-9 and TRBJ2-1, with a weak D call TRBD2 (6 bases). V was trimmed by 4 bases and J by 0 bases, leaving 10 bases between them. This CDR3 comprises 15 residues. The germline gives CDR1 SEHNR, CDR2 FQNEAQ (reference sequence). CDR3 amino acids: CASSSGVFSYNEQFF. Written as DNA, the CDR3 is TGTGCCAGCAGCTCGGGGGTCTTCTCCTACAATGAGCAGTTCTTC.

The chain is built from TRBV4-1 and TRBJ2-7, with 8 bases that match TRBD2. The CDR3 totals 17 residues. J gave up 12 bases and V 0 bases, and 19 bases lay outside the gene matches. CDR1 is MGHRA, CDR2 YSYEKL, per germline. The CDR3 region is CASSQDPRAQGLAQRYF. CDR3 coding DNA: TGCGCCAGCAGCCAAGACCCGCGCGCTCAAGGACTAGCCCAGAGGTACTTC.

V usage is TRBV24-1 and J usage is TRBJ2-3; D gene uncertain. The CDR3 contains 12 residues. V dropped 5 bases and J dropped 6 bases, with 8 bases sitting between them. Germline assignment: CDR1 KGHDR and CDR2 SFDVKD. In DNA, the CDR3 is TGTGCCACCAGTGGACTTGCTGATACGCAGTATTTT. Translated: CATSGLADTQYF.

The genes are TRBV11-3 and TRBJ2-4, with 7 bases lining up with TRBD1. The CDR3 is made up of 17 amino acids. Germline V gene data show CDR1 as SGHNT and CDR2 as YENEEA. The J segment lost 0 bases and the V segment lost 5 bases, leaving 10 bases of the junction unmatched. DNA of the CDR3: TGTGCCAGCAGCCCCAGGACAGGAGTCCTAGCCAAAAACATTCAGTACTTC. It yields the protein CASSPRTGVLAKNIQYF.

This clonotype was seen many times. V is TRBV6-1 and J is TRBJ1-5; D not certain. Germline-derived CDR1 and CDR2 are MNHNS and SASEGT. The CDR3 extends over 15 amino acids. The V and J ends lost 5 bases and 0 bases respectively, with 11 bases between them. The CDR3 DNA follows: TGTGCCAGCAGTTCCACAGACACTAGCAATCAGCCCCAGCATTTT. Amino acids: CASSSTDTSNQPQHF.

This clonotype showed up many times. The J gene is TRBJ2-7, the V gene TRBV28; D possibly corresponds to TRBD1 (6 bases). CDR1 MDHEN and CDR2 SYDVKM come from the germline V gene. The ends were cut back, 7 bases at V and 4 bases at J, with 14 bases in the middle. The CDR3 sequence is 13 residues long. The CDR3 spells CASTTGYVYEQYF. The DNA for the CDR3 is TGTGCCAGCACAACAGGGTATGTGTACGAGCAGTACTTC.

The table lists this clonotype with many counts. The V call is TRBV7-2, the J call TRBJ2-5; 7 bases are a match to TRBD1. CDR3 length: 14 residues. The germline V gene has CDR1 SGHTA and CDR2 FQGNSA. The junction had 10 bases not matched to a gene; V was cut back by 7 bases and J by 5 bases. CDR3: CASTRGQTSETQYF. Written as DNA, the CDR3 is TGTGCCAGCACCCGGGGACAGACCTCGGAGACCCAGTACTTC.

This clonotype appeared a few times. The V gene is TRBV4-3, the J gene TRBJ2-7; D is perhaps TRBD1 (6 bases). The CDR3 extends over 15 amino acids. V was clipped by 1 base and J by 4 bases, with 14 bases between them. The germline V gene encodes CDR1 LGHNA and CDR2 YSLEER. The CDR3 DNA sequence: TGCGCCAGCAGCCAAGGGTCGGGCAGGGGATACGAGCAGTACTTC. This sequence encodes CASSQGSGRGYEQYF.

This clonotype was seen repeatedly, ten times or more. The V gene is TRBV7-2, the J gene TRBJ1-5; D possibly corresponds to TRBD1 (6 bases). Trimming pared 1 base from V and 7 bases from J, leaving 17 bases between. CDR3 size: 16 residues. CDR1 is SGHTA and CDR2 is FQGNSA in the germline V gene. CDR3 sequence reads: CASSLEVTGYSQPQHF. CDR3 coding DNA: TGTGCCAGCAGCTTAGAAGTTACAGGGTATAGCCAGCCCCAGCATTTT.